This TCR beta chain was sequenced in a study of cytomegalovirus exposure and HLA in healthy donors. Study conclusions and caveats: Cytomegalovirus status was reportedly diagnosed by the classifier with high specificity and sensitivity. TCR clusters originating in the first cohort tended to co-occur in the 120 validation repertoires, according to a later analysis.

V shed 1 base, J shed 7 bases, and the junction held 4 bases outside the gene matches. There are 14 residues in the CDR3. CDR1 is MGHRA and CDR2 is YSYEKL in the germline V gene. Data came from immunoSEQ multiplex PCR; TCRdb stores just in-frame clones and leaves some out. The repertoire holds about 38,000 clones, with approximately 95% as singletons. It was the approximately 130-subject validation cohort, separate from the roughly 700-subject first cohort, to which the donors belonged. This clone was recorded once. Its antigen remains unidentified. The gene calls are TRBV4-1 and TRBJ1-5, with 7 positions matching TRBD1. The receptor comes from a man younger than 35 in good health and CMV-seronegative. Specimen: PBMCs. CDR3 in amino acids: CASSQGQGVQPQHF. For the CDR3, the DNA is TGCGCCAGCAGCCAAGGGCAGGGGGTACAGCCCCAGCATTTT.